The rows below give T cell receptor beta chains drawn from one sample of a study of shared clonotypes between healthy human individuals. Using immunoSEQ multiplex PCR, the repertoire was profiled, and TCRdb retains in-frame clones only, with some absent. The sample carries about half a million clones, approximately 71% recorded once. Sequenced: PBMCs. Receptor source: a woman in her thirties or forties in good health. Some clones in this sample may be carry-over from other donors' samples. The CDR3 runs from the conserved cysteine through the conserved F or W. The D gene is left open where the match is weak. Clone size is given for some rows only: seen once, a few or many times, or a class if the clone is expanded.

d_gene: TRBD2
v_gene: TRBV15
abundance: NA
j_gene: TRBJ2-7
CDR3aa: CATSPGGSGTEQYF
CDR3nt: TGTGCCACCAGCCCCGGAGGTAGCGGGACGGAGCAGTACTTC

d_gene: NA
v_gene: TRBV11-2
abundance: NA
j_gene: TRBJ2-5
CDR3aa: CASSPPSGRETQYF
CDR3nt: TGTGCCAGCAGCCCCCCGAGTGGAAGAGAGACCCAGTACTTC

d_gene: NA
v_gene: TRBV27
abundance: NA
j_gene: TRBJ2-2
CDR3aa: CASSPSGVTGELFF
CDR3nt: TGTGCCAGCAGTCCTTCTGGCGTCACCGGGGAGCTGTTTTTT

d_gene: NA
v_gene: TRBV25-1
abundance: NA
j_gene: TRBJ1-3
CDR3aa: CASSDWQGLGNTIYF
CDR3nt: TGTGCCAGCAGTGATTGGCAGGGACTTGGAAACACCATATATTTT

d_gene: NA
v_gene: TRBV6-1
abundance: NA
j_gene: TRBJ2-7
CDR3aa: CASIILTGTSYEQYF
CDR3nt: TGTGCCAGCATTATTCTCACGGGGACCTCCTACGAGCAGTACTTC

d_gene: TRBD1
v_gene: TRBV30
abundance: many
j_gene: TRBJ1-6
CDR3aa: CAWSVNRGSPLHF
CDR3nt: TGTGCCTGGAGTGTAAACAGGGGTTCACCCCTCCACTTT

d_gene: TRBD2
v_gene: TRBV5-5
abundance: NA
j_gene: TRBJ2-7
CDR3aa: CASSFSAGDYEQYF
CDR3nt: TGTGCCAGCAGCTTTTCAGCGGGAGACTACGAGCAGTACTTC

d_gene: NA
v_gene: TRBV19
abundance: NA
j_gene: TRBJ2-2
CDR3aa: CASSTTTGELFF
CDR3nt: TGTGCCAGTAGTACTACCACCGGGGAGCTGTTTTTT

d_gene: NA
v_gene: TRBV5-1
abundance: many
j_gene: TRBJ2-3
CDR3aa: CASSLGQGGDTQYF
CDR3nt: TGCGCCAGCAGCTTGGGTCAGGGGGGAGATACGCAGTATTTT

d_gene: TRBD1
v_gene: TRBV2
abundance: NA
j_gene: TRBJ2-7
CDR3aa: CASSKRRQGSDYEQYF
CDR3nt: TGTGCCAGCAGTAAACGAAGACAGGGCTCGGACTACGAGCAGTACTTC

d_gene: TRBD2
v_gene: TRBV29-1
abundance: NA
j_gene: TRBJ2-3
CDR3aa: CSGTSGRYTDTQYF
CDR3nt: TGCAGCGGGACTAGCGGGAGGTACACAGATACGCAGTATTTT

d_gene: TRBD1
v_gene: TRBV7-2
abundance: NA
j_gene: TRBJ2-1
CDR3aa: CASNSGTGELEQFF
CDR3nt: TGTGCCAGCAACTCCGGGACAGGGGAGCTTGAGCAGTTCTTC

d_gene: TRBD2
v_gene: TRBV11-3
abundance: NA
j_gene: TRBJ2-1
CDR3aa: CASSLSGRGNEQFF
CDR3nt: TGTGCCAGCAGCTTATCCGGGAGGGGTAATGAGCAGTTCTTC

d_gene: NA
v_gene: TRBV6-5
abundance: NA
j_gene: TRBJ1-1
CDR3aa: CASTPYGGTEAFF
CDR3nt: TGTGCCAGCACCCCATACGGAGGGACTGAAGCTTTCTTT

d_gene: NA
v_gene: TRBV6-6
abundance: NA
j_gene: TRBJ2-7
CDR3aa: CASGPAYEQYF
CDR3nt: TGTGCCAGCGGGCCCGCCTACGAGCAGTACTTC

d_gene: NA
v_gene: TRBV7-9
abundance: NA
j_gene: TRBJ2-5
CDR3aa: CASTPTDQETQYF
CDR3nt: TGTGCCAGCACCCCGACGGATCAAGAGACCCAGTACTTC

d_gene: NA
v_gene: TRBV7-6
abundance: few
j_gene: TRBJ1-1
CDR3aa: CASSLDTYSEAFF
CDR3nt: TGTGCCAGCAGCTTAGATACCTACAGTGAAGCTTTCTTT

d_gene: NA
v_gene: TRBV27
abundance: NA
j_gene: TRBJ1-1
CDR3aa: CATSPRRGMHTEAFF
CDR3nt: TGTGCCACTTCCCCTCGGAGGGGGATGCACACTGAAGCTTTCTTT

d_gene: NA
v_gene: TRBV9
abundance: NA
j_gene: TRBJ1-2
CDR3aa: CASSPPRGGALNYGYTF
CDR3nt: TGTGCCAGCAGCCCCCCTCGTGGGGGCGCGCTTAACTATGGCTACACCTTC

d_gene: NA
v_gene: TRBV19
abundance: NA
j_gene: TRBJ1-5
CDR3aa: CASSIGVGQPQHF
CDR3nt: TGTGCCAGTAGTATAGGGGTAGGTCAGCCCCAGCATTTT

d_gene: NA
v_gene: TRBV11-2
abundance: NA
j_gene: TRBJ2-2
CDR3aa: CASSSVTGELFF
CDR3nt: TGTGCCAGCAGCTCCGTCACCGGGGAGCTGTTTTTT

d_gene: TRBD1
v_gene: TRBV19
abundance: NA
j_gene: TRBJ1-5
CDR3aa: CASSGTGGNQPQHF
CDR3nt: TGTGCCAGTAGTGGGACAGGGGGGAACCAGCCCCAGCATTTT

d_gene: TRBD2
v_gene: TRBV2
abundance: NA
j_gene: TRBJ2-7
CDR3aa: CASSERLAGASYEQYF
CDR3nt: TGTGCCAGCAGTGAACGACTAGCGGGAGCCTCCTACGAGCAGTACTTC

d_gene: TRBD1
v_gene: TRBV28
abundance: once
j_gene: TRBJ2-3
CDR3aa: CASSGTGGYTSTDTQYF
CDR3nt: TGTGCCAGCAGCGGGACAGGGGGTTATACTAGCACAGATACGCAGTATTTT

d_gene: TRBD2
v_gene: TRBV28
abundance: few
j_gene: TRBJ2-5
CDR3aa: CASSGVGVWRENQEAQYF
CDR3nt: TGTGCCAGCAGTGGCGTAGGTGTGTGGCGGGAGAACCAAGAGGCCCAGTACTTC

d_gene: TRBD1
v_gene: TRBV5-8
abundance: NA
j_gene: TRBJ2-4
CDR3aa: CASSPIRDRGTNIQYF
CDR3nt: TGTGCCAGCAGCCCGATTAGGGACAGGGGGACAAACATTCAGTACTTC

d_gene: NA
v_gene: TRBV7-3
abundance: NA
j_gene: TRBJ2-1
CDR3aa: CASSLTAGTPNEQFF
CDR3nt: TGTGCCAGCAGCTTAACCGCCGGGACCCCAAATGAGCAGTTCTTC

d_gene: NA
v_gene: TRBV7-6
abundance: NA
j_gene: TRBJ1-5
CDR3aa: CASSMDPPQGNQPQHF
CDR3nt: TGTGCCAGCAGCATGGACCCTCCCCAGGGCAATCAGCCCCAGCATTTT

d_gene: NA
v_gene: TRBV15
abundance: once
j_gene: TRBJ2-3
CDR3aa: CATSSKAGEADTQYF
CDR3nt: TGTGCCACCAGCAGCAAGGCAGGGGAGGCAGATACGCAGTATTTT

d_gene: NA
v_gene: TRBV6-5
abundance: NA
j_gene: TRBJ2-7
CDR3aa: CASSPWGDSYEQYF
CDR3nt: TGTGCCAGCAGCCCCTGGGGGGACTCCTACGAGCAGTACTTC

d_gene: NA
v_gene: TRBV19
abundance: NA
j_gene: TRBJ1-5
CDR3aa: CASRFSENQPQHF
CDR3nt: TGTGCCAGTAGGTTCTCAGAAAATCAGCCCCAGCATTTT

d_gene: NA
v_gene: TRBV30
abundance: NA
j_gene: TRBJ1-2
CDR3aa: CAWRTPLFFGYTF
CDR3nt: TGTGCCTGGCGGACACCACTTTTTTTTGGCTACACCTTC

d_gene: NA
v_gene: TRBV11-1
abundance: NA
j_gene: TRBJ1-1
CDR3aa: CASSLRGGNTEAFF
CDR3nt: TGTGCCAGCAGCTTAAGGGGGGGGAACACTGAAGCTTTCTTT

d_gene: TRBD1
v_gene: TRBV28
abundance: many
j_gene: TRBJ1-1
CDR3aa: CASSLLGQGVTEAFF
CDR3nt: TGTGCCAGCAGTTTATTGGGACAGGGGGTGACTGAAGCTTTCTTT

d_gene: TRBD2
v_gene: TRBV28
abundance: NA
j_gene: TRBJ2-1
CDR3aa: CASSTGTSGYNGQFF
CDR3nt: TGTGCCAGCAGTACCGGGACTAGCGGGTACAATGGGCAGTTCTTC

d_gene: TRBD2
v_gene: TRBV30
abundance: NA
j_gene: TRBJ2-2
CDR3aa: CAWRGTSVGELFF
CDR3nt: TGTGCCTGGAGAGGGACTAGCGTTGGGGAGCTGTTTTTT

d_gene: NA
v_gene: TRBV12-5
abundance: NA
j_gene: TRBJ1-4
CDR3aa: CASALGANEKLFF
CDR3nt: TGTGCTAGTGCCCTTGGGGCTAATGAAAAACTGTTTTTT

d_gene: TRBD1
v_gene: TRBV7-3
abundance: NA
j_gene: TRBJ2-7
CDR3aa: CASSLGAGQGFEQYF
CDR3nt: TGTGCCAGCAGCCTCGGGGCGGGACAGGGGTTCGAGCAGTACTTC

d_gene: NA
v_gene: TRBV5-1
abundance: NA
j_gene: TRBJ2-7
CDR3aa: CASSLMGENEQYF
CDR3nt: TGCGCCAGCAGCTTGATGGGGGAAAACGAGCAGTACTTC

d_gene: TRBD1
v_gene: TRBV7-3
abundance: NA
j_gene: TRBJ2-2
CDR3aa: CASSSTGFASTGELFF
CDR3nt: TGTGCCAGCAGCTCGACAGGGTTTGCATCCACCGGGGAGCTGTTTTTT

d_gene: TRBD1
v_gene: TRBV19
abundance: NA
j_gene: TRBJ2-4
CDR3aa: CASSTTGGAKNIQYF
CDR3nt: TGTGCCAGTAGTACCACAGGGGGAGCCAAAAACATTCAGTACTTC

d_gene: NA
v_gene: TRBV28
abundance: many
j_gene: TRBJ2-5
CDR3aa: CASSLLGGLYQETQYF
CDR3nt: TGTGCCAGCAGTCTATTGGGCGGGCTGTACCAAGAGACCCAGTACTTC

d_gene: NA
v_gene: TRBV30
abundance: NA
j_gene: TRBJ2-1
CDR3aa: CAWSPLQEQFF
CDR3nt: TGTGCCTGGAGCCCCCTACAGGAGCAGTTCTTC

d_gene: TRBD2
v_gene: TRBV25-1
abundance: once
j_gene: TRBJ2-7
CDR3aa: CARSGRSIYEQYF
CDR3nt: TGTGCCAGGAGCGGGAGGAGTATCTACGAGCAGTACTTC

d_gene: NA
v_gene: TRBV27
abundance: once
j_gene: TRBJ2-2
CDR3aa: CASSTDSWRSGELFF
CDR3nt: TGTGCCAGCAGTACCGACAGTTGGAGGTCGGGGGAGCTGTTTTTT

d_gene: NA
v_gene: TRBV6-1
abundance: NA
j_gene: TRBJ2-5
CDR3aa: CASSEYSSWETQYF
CDR3nt: TGTGCCAGCAGTGAATATAGCTCATGGGAGACCCAGTACTTC

d_gene: TRBD2
v_gene: TRBV7-2
abundance: NA
j_gene: TRBJ2-1
CDR3aa: CASSPRGVRGSSYNEQFF
CDR3nt: TGTGCCAGCAGCCCCCGAGGGGTCCGCGGGAGCTCCTACAATGAGCAGTTCTTC